This T cell receptor beta chain was retrieved from a study of CD8 T cells in Susac syndrome. Notes on this clonotype: Its antigen is not known.

The RNA input was 0.5 to 1 ug, and it was reverse transcribed with random hexamers. Amplification of TCR beta CDR3 across 54 Vbeta and 13 Jbeta was performed with immunoSEQ multiplex PCR. A single record per CDR3 protein comes from TCRdb applying MiXCR to the immunoSEQ multiplex PCR reads. The data show about 300,000 distinct CDR3 sequences, 70% to 90% seen once. The CDR3 is 15 amino acids. Germline CDR1 and CDR2: MNHEY and SVGAGI. V lost 2 bases to trimming and J lost 5 bases, with 14 bases between them. Points from the study as a whole: The study conceded that relatively few individuals underwent its TCR sequencing and HLA analysis.

From blood CD8+ and CD4+ T cells, the TCR beta chain was sequenced. Treatment-naive patients with stable or active relapsing-remitting disease were the multiple sclerosis controls. The clonotype originates from a human donor with multiple sclerosis. Sample: CD8+ T cells from PBMCs. The rearrangement joins TRBV6-5 to TRBJ2-3; perhaps TRBD2 as D (6 bases). CDR3 sequence (DNA): TGTGCCAGCAGTTACGTAGTAGCCGGGGGAGATACGCAGTATTTT. Encoded protein: CASSYVVAGGDTQYF.